This is a list of T cell receptor beta chains from one sample in a study of glioma-infiltrating T cells after dendritic cell vaccination. Libraries were prepared by immunoSEQ multiplex PCR; TCRdb keeps only in-frame clonotypes and omits some of them. The table records about 65,000 clones, roughly 86% of them present only once. The input for sequencing was blood, taken after dendritic cell vaccination. All receptors derive from a human donor with glioblastoma. CDR3s include the opening cysteine and the closing phenylalanine or tryptophan. Each record gives: V gene, clone size, D gene, J gene, CDR3 protein, CDR3 DNA. D genes are given only for firm matches. Some rows mark clone size as missing; the rest say once, few, many or name a class of expanded clone.

TRBV25-1	few	.	TRBJ2-2	CASSGHTGELFF	TGTGCCAGCAGTGGGCACACCGGGGAGCTGTTTTTT
TRBV10-3	.	.	TRBJ2-2	CATARDIFTGELFF	TGTGCCACCGCTCGGGACATATTCACCGGGGAGCTGTTTTTT
TRBV28	.	TRBD2	TRBJ2-1	CASISGTRDYNEQFF	TGTGCCAGCATTTCCGGGACTAGAGATTACAATGAGCAGTTCTTC
TRBV6-1	.	.	TRBJ2-1	CASSNGQYNEQFF	TGTGCCAGCAGTAATGGACAGTACAATGAGCAGTTCTTC
TRBV7-9	.	.	TRBJ1-1	CATQTYSTEAFF	TGTGCCACCCAGACATATAGTACTGAAGCTTTCTTT
TRBV4-1	.	.	TRBJ2-5	CASSQRLVFETQYF	TGCGCCAGCAGCCAACGACTAGTATTTGAGACCCAGTACTTC
TRBV10-3	.	.	TRBJ2-2	CATYSRVNELYTGELFF	TGTGCCACCTACTCCCGGGTGAACGAACTGTACACCGGGGAGCTGTTTTTT
TRBV18	.	TRBD1	TRBJ1-1	CASSPIRPLDRELAAFF	TGTGCCAGCTCACCAATCCGGCCTCTCGACAGGGAGTTGGCAGCTTTCTTT
TRBV7-9	.	TRBD1	TRBJ2-7	CASSLGTGDIGEQYF	TGTGCCAGCAGCTTAGGGACAGGGGATATTGGCGAGCAGTACTTC
TRBV5-1	once	TRBD2	TRBJ2-3	CASSEGLAGIGDTQYF	TGCGCCAGCAGCGAAGGACTAGCGGGGATTGGGGATACGCAGTATTTT
TRBV11-3	.	TRBD2	TRBJ2-1	CASSSGGLAGDTEQFF	TGTGCCAGCAGCTCGGGCGGACTAGCGGGAGATACTGAGCAGTTCTTC
TRBV9	.	TRBD2	TRBJ2-3	CASSVDPPAGVTDTQYF	TGTGCCAGCAGCGTAGACCCCCCAGCGGGAGTAACAGATACGCAGTATTTT
TRBV7-2	.	TRBD2	TRBJ2-2	CASSQGTSVNTGELFF	TGTGCCAGCAGCCAAGGGACTAGCGTGAACACCGGGGAGCTGTTTTTT
TRBV6-5	.	.	TRBJ2-7	CASSYSYEVGYEQYF	TGTGCCAGCAGTTACTCGTACGAGGTGGGCTACGAGCAGTACTTC
TRBV19	few	.	TRBJ2-2	CASSARGTNTGELFF	TGTGCCAGTAGTGCCAGGGGCACGAACACCGGGGAGCTGTTTTTT
TRBV7-2	.	.	TRBJ2-1	CASNYDPVNNEQFF	TGTGCCAGTAACTACGATCCAGTAAACAATGAGCAGTTCTTC
TRBV27	.	TRBD1	TRBJ1-5	CASSPGQGSTYSNQPQHF	TGTGCCAGCAGTCCCGGACAGGGTTCCACCTATAGCAATCAGCCCCAGCATTTT
TRBV5-6	.	.	TRBJ1-5	CASSLGRAINQPQHF	TGTGCCAGCAGCTTGGGCAGGGCCATCAATCAGCCCCAGCATTTT
TRBV19	few	.	TRBJ1-5	CASSTHGGPSNQPQHF	TGTGCCAGTAGTACTCATGGGGGCCCGAGCAATCAGCCCCAGCATTTT
TRBV5-1	.	.	TRBJ2-7	CASSQVPSYEQYF	TGCGCCAGCAGCCAGGTTCCTTCCTACGAGCAGTACTTC
TRBV4-2	.	TRBD2	TRBJ2-1	CASSQGLAGEEQFF	TGTGCCAGCAGCCAAGGACTAGCGGGGGAGGAGCAGTTCTTC
TRBV7-2	.	TRBD1	TRBJ2-7	CASSLGDGQGARNYEQYF	TGTGCCAGCAGCTTAGGGGATGGACAGGGGGCGAGAAACTACGAGCAGTACTTC
TRBV6-6	few	.	TRBJ2-7	CASSYGAGYEQYF	TGTGCCAGCAGTTACGGTGCGGGTTACGAGCAGTACTTC
TRBV5-1	.	.	TRBJ1-1	CASSSLSQGINTEAFF	TGCGCCAGCAGCTCCTTATCGCAGGGGATAAACACTGAAGCTTTCTTT
TRBV28	few	.	TRBJ1-6	CASTQTAEVSPLHF	TGTGCCAGCACTCAGACAGCTGAGGTTTCACCCCTCCACTTT
TRBV9	.	.	TRBJ2-5	CASTRGNGQETQYF	TGTGCCAGCACACGAGGGAACGGACAAGAGACCCAGTACTTC
TRBV5-1	.	.	TRBJ1-1	CASSFFRQDFNTEAFF	TGCGCCAGCAGCTTTTTCCGACAGGATTTTAACACTGAAGCTTTCTTT
TRBV7-2	.	.	TRBJ1-4	CASSFWGGANEKLFF	TGTGCCAGCAGCTTCTGGGGGGGAGCTAATGAAAAACTGTTTTTT
TRBV7-9	.	TRBD1	TRBJ1-2	CASRFPGQGSKGYTF	TGTGCCAGCAGGTTCCCCGGACAGGGCTCCAAAGGCTACACCTTC
TRBV14	.	.	TRBJ1-2	CASSQDRLNYGYTF	TGTGCCAGCAGTCAGGACAGACTTAACTATGGCTACACCTTC
TRBV7-2	once	TRBD2	TRBJ2-7	CASSQREGIAYEQYF	TGTGCCAGCAGCCAACGGGAGGGGATTGCCTACGAGCAGTACTTC